Presented here are 8 T cell receptor beta chains from one specimen sequenced in a study of blood T cell repertoires in COVID-19. Some clones are missing from TCRdb's copy, which holds only in-frame ones; the method was immunoSEQ multiplex PCR. The sample comprises 100,000 to 150,000 clones, about four fifths of which are singletons, and 12% rests with the top ten. Sequencing was done on a sample of peripheral blood. The receptors here all came from a man aged 60-69 years with acute or convalescent COVID-19.

This clone was counted a single time. The rearrangement uses TRBV7-3 and TRBJ1-6; no firm D call. V lost 5 bases to trimming and J lost 6 bases, with 11 bases between them. CDR3 length: 14 amino acids. The V gene's germline CDR1 is SGHTA and CDR2 FQGTGA. The CDR3 loop is CASSGGDSNSPLHF. The CDR3, as DNA: TGTGCCAGCAGCGGCGGCGACTCTAATTCACCCCTCCACTTT. Drawing the rest from reference TRBV7-3 and TRBJ1-6, the complete variable domain is GAGVSQTPSNKVTEKGKYVELRCDPISGHTALYWYRQSLGQGPEFLIYFQGTGAADDSGLPNDRFFAVRPEGSVSTLKIQRTERGDSAVYLCASSGGDSNSPLHFGNGTRLTVT.

This sequence joins TRBV15 and TRBJ2-7; D uncertain. Trimming removed 1 base at V and 5 bases at J, with 6 bases between. The V gene's germline CDR1 is LNHNV and CDR2 YYDKDF (reference sequence). The CDR3 covers 12 residues. CDR3 amino acids: CATSRGWHEQYF. CDR3 DNA: TGTGCCACCAGCAGAGGGTGGCACGAGCAGTACTTC.

V and J are TRBV18 and TRBJ2-3, with TRBD2 matching over 7 bases. The CDR3 spans 15 residues. V shed 4 bases and J 1 base; nucleotides not matched to a gene: 5. Germline V gene data show CDR1 as KGHSH and CDR2 as LQKENI. The CDR3 nucleotides are TGTGCCAGCTCACTGTCCGCGGGGGGCACAGATACGCAGTATTTT. It is translated as CASSLSAGGTDTQYF.

Many counts were recorded for this clone. CDR3 sequence reads: CASSWGTGETQYF. The DNA for the CDR3 is TGCGCCAGCAGCTGGGGGACAGGAGAGACCCAGTACTTC. V is TRBV5-1 and J is TRBJ2-5; 8 nucleotides align to TRBD1. CDR3 length: 13 residues. Germline V gene data show CDR1 as SGHRS and CDR2 as YFSETQ. Losses at the gene ends were 3 bases for V and 4 bases for J; bases not matched to a gene: 2.

The DNA for the CDR3 is TGTGCCACCAGTGACCTTAGCGGCAGGGTGGATACGCAGTATTTT. It specifies CATSDLSGRVDTQYF. This rearrangement joins TRBV24-1 to TRBJ2-3, with a tentative D call TRBD2 (6 bases). Trimming pared 4 bases from V and 6 bases from J, leaving 16 bases between. The CDR3 length is 15 residues. The germline V gene encodes CDR1 KGHDR and CDR2 SFDVKD.

The V gene is TRBV11-3, the J gene TRBJ2-7; 8 bases are a match to TRBD1. The germline V gene encodes CDR1 SGHNT and CDR2 YENEEA. V lost 4 bases, J lost 2 bases, and 7 bases stayed unmatched. This CDR3 region has 15 residues. This chain's CDR3 is CASSSGQVPPYEQYF. The DNA of the CDR3 is TGTGCCAGCAGCTCGGGACAGGTTCCGCCCTACGAGCAGTACTTC.

This chain joins TRBV5-5 and TRBJ1-2; the D is unclear. The germline V and J ends were trimmed by 0 bases and 10 bases, with 16 bases remaining between them. Germline lookup yields CDR1 SGHKS and CDR2 YYEKEE (reference sequence). The CDR3 spans 14 residues. As DNA, the CDR3 is TGTGCCAGCAGCTTGGGAGGGCTCCTCCGAGACTACACCTTC. Its protein is CASSLGGLLRDYTF. Drawing the rest from reference TRBV5-5 and TRBJ1-2, the complete variable domain is DAGVTQSPTHLIKTRGQQVTLRCSPISGHKSVSWYQQVLGQGPQFIFQYYEKEERGRGNFPDRFSARQFPNYSSELNVNALLLGDSALYLCASSLGGLLRDYTFGSGTRLTVV.

The chain joins TRBV7-2 to TRBJ1-1; D is perhaps TRBD1 (6 bases). The CDR3 loop spans 15 amino acids. V was shortened by 4 bases and J by 4 bases, with 16 bases between the two germline ends. The V gene's germline CDR1 is SGHTA and CDR2 FQGNSA. CDR3 bases: TGTGCCAGCAGCTCCGGACAGCCCGGAGCCACTGAAGCTTTCTTT. Its protein product is CASSSGQPGATEAFF. The complete variable domain, with remaining parts taken from reference TRBV7-2 and TRBJ1-1, reads GAGVSQSPSNKVTEKGKDVELRCDPISGHTALYWYRQSLGQGLEFLIYFQGNSAPDKSGLPSDRFSAERTGGSVSTLTIQRTQQEDSAVYLCASSSGQPGATEAFFGQGTRLTVV.